This TCR beta chain was sequenced during a study of T cell repertoires in cytomegalovirus infection. Study in general: Public TCR beta signatures marked donors with CMV infection and the matching HLA.

In regard to this clonotype: Its antigen is as yet unknown.

TCRdb re-called the reads with MiXCR, one entry per CDR3 protein. The data hold fewer than 300,000 distinct CDR3 sequences, with about 23% observed a single time. Study results and limitations: There were carriers of CMV plus the relevant HLA, and cumulative public TCR beta family frequency identified them.

Sequencing input: PBMCs. The sequence was collected from a human donor in good health (CMV status not recorded). Some clones in this sample may be carry-over from other donors' samples.

CDR3 protein: CSAYRGDYGYTF. CDR3 in DNA: TGCAGCGCCTACAGGGGCGACTATGGCTACACCTTC. The gene calls are TRBV29-1 and TRBJ1-2; TRBD1 aligns across 7 bases. With 7 bases clipped from V and 3 bases from J, the junction kept 5 bases outside the gene matches. The CDR3 covers 12 residues. In germline, CDR1 is SQVTM, CDR2 ANQGSEA.